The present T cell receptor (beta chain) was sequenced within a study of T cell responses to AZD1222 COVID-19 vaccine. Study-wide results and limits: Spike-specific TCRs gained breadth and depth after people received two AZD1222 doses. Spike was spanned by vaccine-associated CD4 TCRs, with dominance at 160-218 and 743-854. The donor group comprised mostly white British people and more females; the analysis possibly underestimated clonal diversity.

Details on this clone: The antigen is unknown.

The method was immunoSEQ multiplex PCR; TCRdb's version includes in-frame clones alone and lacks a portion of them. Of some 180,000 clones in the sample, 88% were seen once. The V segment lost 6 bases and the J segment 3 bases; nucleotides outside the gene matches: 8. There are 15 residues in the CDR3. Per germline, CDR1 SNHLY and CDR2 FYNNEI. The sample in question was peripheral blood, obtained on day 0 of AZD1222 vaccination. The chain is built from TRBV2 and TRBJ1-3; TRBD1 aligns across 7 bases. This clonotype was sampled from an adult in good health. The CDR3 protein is CASSEPGGRGNTIYF. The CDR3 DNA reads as TGTGCCAGCAGCGAGCCAGGGGGTCGTGGAAACACCATATATTTT.